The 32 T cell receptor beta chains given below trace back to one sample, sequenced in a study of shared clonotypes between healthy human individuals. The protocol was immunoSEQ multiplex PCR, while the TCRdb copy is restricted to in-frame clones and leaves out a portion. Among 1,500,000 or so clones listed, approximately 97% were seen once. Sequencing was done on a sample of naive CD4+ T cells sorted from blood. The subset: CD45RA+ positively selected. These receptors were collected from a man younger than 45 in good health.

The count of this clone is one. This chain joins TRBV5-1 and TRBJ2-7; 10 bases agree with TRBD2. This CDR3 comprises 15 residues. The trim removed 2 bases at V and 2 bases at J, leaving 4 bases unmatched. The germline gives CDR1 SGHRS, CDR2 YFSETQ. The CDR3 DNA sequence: TGCGCCAGCAGCTTTCGGACTAGCGGTACCTACGAGCAGTACTTC. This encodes CASSFRTSGTYEQYF.

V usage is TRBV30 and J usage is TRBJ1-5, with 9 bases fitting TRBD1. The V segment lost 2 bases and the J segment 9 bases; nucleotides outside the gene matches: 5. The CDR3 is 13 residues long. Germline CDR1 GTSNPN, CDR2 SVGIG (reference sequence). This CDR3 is CAWSRDRARPQHF. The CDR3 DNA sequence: TGTGCCTGGAGTAGGGACAGGGCTAGGCCCCAGCATTTT. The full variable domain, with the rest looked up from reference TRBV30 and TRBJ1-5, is SQTIHQWPATLVQPVGSPLSLECTVEGTSNPNLYWYRQAAGRGLQLLFYSVGIGQISSEVPQNLSASRPQDRQFILSSKKLLLSDSGFYLCAWSRDRARPQHFGDGTRLSIL.

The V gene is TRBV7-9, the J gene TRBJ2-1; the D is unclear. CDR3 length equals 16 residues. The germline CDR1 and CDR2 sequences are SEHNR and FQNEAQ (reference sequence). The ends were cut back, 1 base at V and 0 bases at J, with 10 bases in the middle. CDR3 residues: CASSLVSWGSYNEQFF. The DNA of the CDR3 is TGTGCCAGCAGCTTAGTCTCGTGGGGCTCCTACAATGAGCAGTTCTTC.

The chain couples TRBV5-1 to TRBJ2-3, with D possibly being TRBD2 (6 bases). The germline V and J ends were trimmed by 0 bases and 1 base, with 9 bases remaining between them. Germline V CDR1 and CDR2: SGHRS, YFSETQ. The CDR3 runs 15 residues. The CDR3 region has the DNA TGCGCCAGCAGCTTGGTTCCGGGGGGCACAGATACGCAGTATTTT. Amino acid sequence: CASSLVPGGTDTQYF.

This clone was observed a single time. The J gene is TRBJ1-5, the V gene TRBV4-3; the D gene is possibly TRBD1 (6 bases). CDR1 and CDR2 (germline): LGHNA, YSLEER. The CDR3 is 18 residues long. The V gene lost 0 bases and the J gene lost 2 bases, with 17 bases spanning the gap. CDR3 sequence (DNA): TGCGCCAGCAGCCAAGAGTTTGGTGGGGGCGCGGGCAATCAGCCCCAGCATTTT. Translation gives CASSQEFGGGAGNQPQHF.

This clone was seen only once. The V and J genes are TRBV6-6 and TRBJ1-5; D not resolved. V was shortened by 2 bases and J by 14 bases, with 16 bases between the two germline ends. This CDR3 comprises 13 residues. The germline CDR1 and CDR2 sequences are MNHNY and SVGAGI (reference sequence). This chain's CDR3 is CASSYASGEREHF. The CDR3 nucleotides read TGTGCCAGCAGTTACGCCTCCGGTGAAAGGGAGCATTTT.

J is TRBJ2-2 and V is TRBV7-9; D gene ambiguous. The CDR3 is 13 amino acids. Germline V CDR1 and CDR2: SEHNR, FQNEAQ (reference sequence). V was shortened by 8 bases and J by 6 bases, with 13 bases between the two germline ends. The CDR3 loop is CASSRYPPGELFF. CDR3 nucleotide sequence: TGTGCCAGCTCCCGTTACCCCCCCGGGGAGCTGTTTTTT.

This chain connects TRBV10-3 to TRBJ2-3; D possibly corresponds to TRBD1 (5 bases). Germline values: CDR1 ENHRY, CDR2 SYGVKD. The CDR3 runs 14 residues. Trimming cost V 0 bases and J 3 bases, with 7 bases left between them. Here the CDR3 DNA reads TGTGCCATCAGTGAGTCAGACAGAACAGATACGCAGTATTTT. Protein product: CAISESDRTDTQYF.

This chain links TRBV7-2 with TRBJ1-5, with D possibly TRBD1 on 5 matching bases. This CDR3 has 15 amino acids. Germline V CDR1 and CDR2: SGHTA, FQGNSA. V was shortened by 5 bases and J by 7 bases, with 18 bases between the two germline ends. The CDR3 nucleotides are TGTGCCAGCAGCCCCGGTTATGGGGCAAGACAGCCCCAGCATTTT. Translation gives CASSPGYGARQPQHF. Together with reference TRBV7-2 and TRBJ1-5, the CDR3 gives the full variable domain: GAGVSQSPSNKVTEKGKDVELRCDPISGHTALYWYRQSLGQGLEFLIYFQGNSAPDKSGLPSDRFSAERTGGSVSTLTIQRTQQEDSAVYLCASSPGYGARQPQHFGDGTRLSIL.

The CDR3 is CASSLDVLAGGVRAGELFF. DNA of the CDR3: TGTGCCAGCAGCTTAGATGTTCTAGCGGGAGGGGTGCGGGCCGGGGAGCTGTTTTTT. This chain uses TRBV11-2 with TRBJ2-2; 12 bases match TRBD2. The CDR3 consists of 19 residues. J lost 6 bases, V lost 0 bases, and 11 bases had no gene match. Germline V CDR1 and CDR2: SGHAT, FQNNGV.

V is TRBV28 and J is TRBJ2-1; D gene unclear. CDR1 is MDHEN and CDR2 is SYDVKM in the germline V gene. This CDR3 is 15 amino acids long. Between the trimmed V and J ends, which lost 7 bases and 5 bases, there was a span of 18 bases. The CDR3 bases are TGTGCCAGCACCCAAGTTTTACCCGAAGACAATGAGCAGTTCTTC. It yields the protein CASTQVLPEDNEQFF.

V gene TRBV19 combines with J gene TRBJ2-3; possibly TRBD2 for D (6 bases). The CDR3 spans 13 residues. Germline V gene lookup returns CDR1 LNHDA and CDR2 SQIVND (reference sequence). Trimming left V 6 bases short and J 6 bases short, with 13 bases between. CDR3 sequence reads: CASRRDSEDTQYF. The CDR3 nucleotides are TGTGCCAGTAGGCGGGACTCGGAGGATACGCAGTATTTT.

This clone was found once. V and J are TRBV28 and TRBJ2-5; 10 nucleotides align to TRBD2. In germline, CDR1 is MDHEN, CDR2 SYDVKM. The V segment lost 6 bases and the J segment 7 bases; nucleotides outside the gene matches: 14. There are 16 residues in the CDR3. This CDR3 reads CASSSRASGRYVTQYF. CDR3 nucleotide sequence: TGTGCCAGCAGCTCTCGAGCTAGCGGGAGATATGTGACCCAGTACTTC.

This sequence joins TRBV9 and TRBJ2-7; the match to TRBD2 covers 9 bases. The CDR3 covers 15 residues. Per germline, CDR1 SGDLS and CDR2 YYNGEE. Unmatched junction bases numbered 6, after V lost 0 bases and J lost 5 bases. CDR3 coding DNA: TGTGCCAGCAGCGTAGTGGCTAGCGGGATCGACGAGCAGTACTTC. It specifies CASSVVASGIDEQYF.

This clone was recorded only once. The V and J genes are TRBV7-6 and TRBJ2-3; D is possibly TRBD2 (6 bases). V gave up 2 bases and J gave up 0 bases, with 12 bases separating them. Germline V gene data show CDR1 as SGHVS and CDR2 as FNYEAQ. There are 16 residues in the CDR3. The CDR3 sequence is CASSLTAEGSTDTQYF. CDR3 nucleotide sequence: TGTGCCAGCAGCTTAACGGCGGAGGGTAGCACAGATACGCAGTATTTT.

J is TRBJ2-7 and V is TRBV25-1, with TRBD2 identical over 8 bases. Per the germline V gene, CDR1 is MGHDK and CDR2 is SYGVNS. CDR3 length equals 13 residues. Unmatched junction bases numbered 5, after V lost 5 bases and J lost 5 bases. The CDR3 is CASSISGIHEQYF. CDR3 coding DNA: TGTGCCAGCAGTATTAGCGGGATCCACGAGCAGTACTTC.

CDR3 sequence: CASSLRGRLAGDNEQFF. CDR3 bases: TGCGCCAGCAGCTTGCGCGGACGACTAGCGGGAGACAATGAGCAGTTCTTC. The V call is TRBV5-1, the J call TRBJ2-1, with 12 bases aligning to TRBD2. Trimming at V came to 1 base and at J to 5 bases, leaving 7 bases not matched to a gene. The CDR3 is 17 amino acids. The germline V gene has CDR1 SGHRS and CDR2 YFSETQ.

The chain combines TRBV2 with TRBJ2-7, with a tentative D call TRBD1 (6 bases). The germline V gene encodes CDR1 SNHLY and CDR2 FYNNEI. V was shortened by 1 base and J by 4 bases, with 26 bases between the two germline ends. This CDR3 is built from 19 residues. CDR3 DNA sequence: TGTGCCAGCAGTGAAGTGTACAGGGTAAGGACAGAGATTTATTACGAGCAGTACTTC. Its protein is CASSEVYRVRTEIYYEQYF.

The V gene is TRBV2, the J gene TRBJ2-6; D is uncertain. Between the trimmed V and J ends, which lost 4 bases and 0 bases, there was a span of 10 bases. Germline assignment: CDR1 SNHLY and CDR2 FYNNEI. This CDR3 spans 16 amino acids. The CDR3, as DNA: TGTGCCAGCAGTGGGCGGACGAACTCTGGGGCCAACGTCCTGACTTTC. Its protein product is CASSGRTNSGANVLTF.

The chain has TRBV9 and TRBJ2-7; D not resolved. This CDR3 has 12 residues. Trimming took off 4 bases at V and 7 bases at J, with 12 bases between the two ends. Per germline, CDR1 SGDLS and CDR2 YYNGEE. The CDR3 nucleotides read TGTGCCAGCAGCCAGGTTCGAGGAGAGCAGTACTTC. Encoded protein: CASSQVRGEQYF.

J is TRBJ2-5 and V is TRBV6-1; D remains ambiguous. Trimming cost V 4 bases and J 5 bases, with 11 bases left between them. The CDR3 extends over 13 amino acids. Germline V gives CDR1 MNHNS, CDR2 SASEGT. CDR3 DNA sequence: TGTGCCAGCAGTGTGAAGGGAAGGGAGACCCAGTACTTC. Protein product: CASSVKGRETQYF.

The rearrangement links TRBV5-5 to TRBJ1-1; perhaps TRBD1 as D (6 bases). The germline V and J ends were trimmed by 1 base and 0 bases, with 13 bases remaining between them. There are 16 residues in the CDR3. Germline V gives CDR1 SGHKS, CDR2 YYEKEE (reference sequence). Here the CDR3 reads CASSLSARGLNTEAFF. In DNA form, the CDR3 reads TGTGCCAGCAGCTTGTCGGCCAGGGGTTTGAACACTGAAGCTTTCTTT.

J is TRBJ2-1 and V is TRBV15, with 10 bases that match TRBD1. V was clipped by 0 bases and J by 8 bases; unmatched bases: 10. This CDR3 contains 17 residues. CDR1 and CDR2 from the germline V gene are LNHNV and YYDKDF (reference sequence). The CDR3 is CATSRDPPGQGIDEQFF. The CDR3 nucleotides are TGTGCCACCAGCAGAGATCCACCGGGACAGGGGATCGATGAGCAGTTCTTC.

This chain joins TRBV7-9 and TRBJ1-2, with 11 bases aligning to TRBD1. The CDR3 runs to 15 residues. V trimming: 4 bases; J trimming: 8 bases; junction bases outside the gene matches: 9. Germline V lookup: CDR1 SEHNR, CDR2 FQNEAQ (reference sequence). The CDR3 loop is CASSSRTGGDAGYTF. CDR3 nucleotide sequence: TGTGCCAGCAGCTCGCGGACAGGGGGCGACGCCGGCTACACCTTC.

The CDR3 coding sequence is TGCGCCAGCAGTGCGACGGGGGGAATAAACACTGAAGCTTTCTTT. Translating it yields CASSATGGINTEAFF. The rearrangement uses TRBV5-1 and TRBJ1-1; possible D gene TRBD1, 5 bases. The CDR3 is 15 residues long. The V gene lost 5 bases and the J gene lost 2 bases, with 16 bases spanning the gap. Germline lookup yields CDR1 SGHRS and CDR2 YFSETQ.

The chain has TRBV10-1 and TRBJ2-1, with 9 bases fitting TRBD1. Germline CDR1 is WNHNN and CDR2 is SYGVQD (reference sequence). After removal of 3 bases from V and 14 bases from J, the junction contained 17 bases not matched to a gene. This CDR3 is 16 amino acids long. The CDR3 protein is CASSDYGQGRGGQEFF. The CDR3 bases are TGCGCCAGCAGTGATTACGGACAGGGGAGGGGCGGCCAAGAGTTCTTC.

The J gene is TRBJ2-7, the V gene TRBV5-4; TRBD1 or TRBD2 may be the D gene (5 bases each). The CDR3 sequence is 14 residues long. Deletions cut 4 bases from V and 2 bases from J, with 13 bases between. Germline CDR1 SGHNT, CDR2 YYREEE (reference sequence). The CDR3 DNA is TGTGCCAGCAGCCCCTGGGACCGAACCTACGAGCAGTACTTC. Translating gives CASSPWDRTYEQYF.

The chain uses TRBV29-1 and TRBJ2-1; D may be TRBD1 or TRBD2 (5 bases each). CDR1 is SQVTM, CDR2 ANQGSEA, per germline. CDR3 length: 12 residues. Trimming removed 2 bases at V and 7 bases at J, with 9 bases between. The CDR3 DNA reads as TGCAGCGTTGAATCGGGGCCTAATGAGCAGTTCTTC. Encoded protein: CSVESGPNEQFF.

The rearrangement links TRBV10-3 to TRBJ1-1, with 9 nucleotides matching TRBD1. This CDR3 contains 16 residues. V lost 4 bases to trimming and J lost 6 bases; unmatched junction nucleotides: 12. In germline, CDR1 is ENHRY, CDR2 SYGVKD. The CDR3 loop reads CAISGGATGGSAEAFF. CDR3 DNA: TGTGCCATCAGTGGGGGCGCCACAGGGGGCAGCGCTGAAGCTTTCTTT.

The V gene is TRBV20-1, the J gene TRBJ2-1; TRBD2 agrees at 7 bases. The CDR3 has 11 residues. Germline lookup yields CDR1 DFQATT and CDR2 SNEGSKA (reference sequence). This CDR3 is CIGTNYNEQFF. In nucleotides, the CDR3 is TGCATTGGGACTAACTACAATGAGCAGTTCTTC.

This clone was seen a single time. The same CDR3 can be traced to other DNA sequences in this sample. The CDR3 nucleotides are TGCGCCAGCAGCCCCGGGACAGGGAACACCGGGGAGCTGTTTTTT. Amino acids: CASSPGTGNTGELFF. J is TRBJ2-2 and V is TRBV5-1, with TRBD1 identical over 8 bases. Trimming removed 4 bases from V and 1 base from J; junction bases left unmatched: 3. CDR3 length: 15 amino acids. Germline V gives CDR1 SGHRS, CDR2 YFSETQ.

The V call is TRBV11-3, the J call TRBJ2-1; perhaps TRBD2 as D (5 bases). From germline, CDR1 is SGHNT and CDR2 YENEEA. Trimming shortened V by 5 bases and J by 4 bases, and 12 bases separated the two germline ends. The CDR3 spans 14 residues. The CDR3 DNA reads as TGTGCCAGCAGCCAAGCAACGGGGTACAATGAGCAGTTCTTC. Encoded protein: CASSQATGYNEQFF.